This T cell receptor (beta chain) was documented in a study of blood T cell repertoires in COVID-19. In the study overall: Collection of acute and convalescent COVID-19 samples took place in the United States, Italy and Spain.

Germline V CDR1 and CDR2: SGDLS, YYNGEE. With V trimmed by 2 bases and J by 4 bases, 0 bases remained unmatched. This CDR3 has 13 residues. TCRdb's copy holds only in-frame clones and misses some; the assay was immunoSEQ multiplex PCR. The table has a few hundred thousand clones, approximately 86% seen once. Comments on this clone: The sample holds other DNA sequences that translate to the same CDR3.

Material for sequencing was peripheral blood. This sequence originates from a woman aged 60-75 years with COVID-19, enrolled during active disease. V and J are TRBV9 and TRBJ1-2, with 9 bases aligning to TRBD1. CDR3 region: CASSVGQGYGYTF. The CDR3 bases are TGTGCCAGCAGCGTGGGACAGGGCTATGGCTACACCTTC.